These T cell receptor beta chains were read from a single sample in a study of shared clonotypes between healthy human individuals. TCRdb's copy holds only in-frame clones and misses some; the assay was immunoSEQ multiplex PCR. The sample has a few million clones; approximately 92% are singletons. The material sequenced was naive CD4+ T cells sorted from blood. The source of these receptors is a man aged 18 to 35 in good health. Both conserved end residues are part of each CDR3. Fields, in order: V gene, D gene, clone size, J gene, CDR3 protein, CDR3 DNA. D genes are given only for firm matches. The listing skips clone size in some rows; elsewhere it reads once, few, many or a size class.

TRBV30	.	.	TRBJ2-5	CAWGSGNQETQYF	TGTGCCTGGGGGAGCGGAAACCAAGAGACCCAGTACTTC
TRBV5-1	.	.	TRBJ2-2	CASSSQDTGELFF	TGCGCCAGCAGCTCCCAGGACACCGGGGAGCTGTTTTTT
TRBV30	.	.	TRBJ2-7	CAWSYQYEQYF	TGTGCCTGGAGTTACCAATACGAGCAGTACTTC
TRBV11-2	TRBD1	once	TRBJ1-5	CASSSQGAGQPQHF	TGTGCCAGCAGCTCCCAGGGGGCAGGACAGCCCCAGCATTTT
TRBV2	.	.	TRBJ2-1	CATTEFSYNEQFF	TGTGCCACCACAGAGTTCTCCTACAATGAGCAGTTCTTC
TRBV6-1	TRBD1	.	TRBJ2-2	CASSGQGGGELFF	TGTGCCAGCAGTGGACAGGGGGGCGGGGAGCTGTTTTTT
TRBV27	.	.	TRBJ1-2	CASSLEVASPNYGYTF	TGTGCCAGCAGTTTGGAGGTAGCAAGTCCTAACTATGGCTACACCTTC
TRBV30	.	.	TRBJ1-2	CAWSNRDYGYTF	TGTGCCTGGAGCAATCGAGACTATGGCTACACCTTC
TRBV30	.	.	TRBJ2-7	CAWSVGPGSYEQYF	TGTGCCTGGAGTGTGGGTCCGGGAAGCTACGAGCAGTACTTC
TRBV6-1	.	.	TRBJ1-1	CASSTKDGTEAFF	TGTGCCAGCAGCACTAAGGACGGGACTGAAGCTTTCTTT
TRBV29-1	.	.	TRBJ2-7	CSVGGKTEQYF	TGCAGCGTTGGGGGTAAGACGGAGCAGTACTTC
TRBV11-2	.	.	TRBJ2-1	CASSLGISYNEQFF	TGTGCCAGCAGCTTAGGGATATCATACAATGAGCAGTTCTTC
TRBV30	.	.	TRBJ1-1	CAWTTYKGTETFF	TGTGCCTGGACCACTTACAAGGGCACTGAAACTTTCTTT
TRBV10-3	TRBD2	.	TRBJ2-7	CAISPGLAGLVSYEQYF	TGTGCCATCAGTCCCGGGCTAGCGGGATTAGTATCCTACGAGCAGTACTTC
TRBV6-1	.	.	TRBJ2-3	CASSDILGGPSKSTDTQYF	TGTGCCAGCAGTGATATTCTCGGGGGGCCATCTAAGAGCACAGATACGCAGTATTTT
TRBV10-3	.	once	TRBJ2-3	CAISGLADTDTQYF	TGTGCCATCAGTGGTTTGGCGGACACAGATACGCAGTATTTT
TRBV5-1	TRBD1	.	TRBJ2-7	CASGTGYYEQYF	TGCGCCAGCGGGACAGGGTACTACGAGCAGTACTTC
TRBV5-1	.	.	TRBJ2-3	CASSPLVSGTDTQYF	TGCGCCAGCTCCCCTCTCGTCTCAGGAACAGATACGCAGTATTTT
TRBV2	TRBD2	.	TRBJ2-1	CAASSGSSYNEQFF	TGTGCCGCCTCTAGCGGGAGTTCCTACAATGAGCAGTTCTTC
TRBV28	TRBD1	.	TRBJ1-2	CASRRGQVYGYTF	TGTGCCAGCAGACGGGGACAGGTTTATGGCTACACCTTC
TRBV5-4	.	.	TRBJ2-3	CASRRTSSTDTQYF	TGTGCCAGCAGACGGACGAGTTCCACAGATACGCAGTATTTT
TRBV7-7	.	.	TRBJ2-5	CASSPRLVSETQYF	TGTGCTAGCAGCCCGCGACTAGTTTCAGAGACCCAGTACTTC
TRBV29-1	.	.	TRBJ1-5	CSLLTIYRDSNQPQHF	TGCAGCCTTCTTACGATCTATCGGGATAGCAATCAGCCCCAGCATTTT
TRBV28	.	.	TRBJ1-5	CATGKGAVSGQPQHF	TGTGCCACCGGGAAAGGGGCGGTCTCGGGGCAGCCCCAGCATTTT
TRBV4-1	TRBD1	.	TRBJ1-6	CASSLLQGAGNSPLHF	TGCGCCAGCAGCCTCCTCCAGGGGGCAGGCAATTCACCCCTCCACTTT
TRBV28	.	.	TRBJ2-2	CASFSGQYANTGELFF	TGTGCCAGCTTCTCAGGACAGTACGCGAACACCGGGGAGCTGTTTTTT
TRBV7-9	TRBD1	few	TRBJ1-5	CASSLARDRDYQPQHF	TGTGCCAGCAGCCTCGCCCGGGACAGGGACTATCAGCCCCAGCATTTT
TRBV18	.	.	TRBJ2-7	CASSPQGRGSYEQYF	TGTGCCAGCTCACCACAGGGGAGAGGCTCCTACGAGCAGTACTTC
TRBV30	TRBD1	.	TRBJ2-1	CAWASDRGVYNEQFF	TGTGCCTGGGCCTCCGACAGGGGTGTTTACAATGAGCAGTTCTTC
TRBV15	TRBD1	.	TRBJ2-1	CATSTRTGGAYVNEQFF	TGTGCCACCAGCACCCGGACAGGGGGCGCGTATGTTAATGAGCAGTTCTTC
TRBV20-1	.	few	TRBJ2-5	CSARAGETQYF	TGCAGTGCTAGAGCCGGGGAGACCCAGTACTTC
TRBV5-1	TRBD2	.	TRBJ2-1	CASSSLLAGNNEQFF	TGCGCCAGCAGCTCCTTACTAGCGGGAAACAATGAGCAGTTCTTC
TRBV9	TRBD2	.	TRBJ2-5	CASSPRGGASQETQYF	TGTGCCAGCAGCCCCCGGGGAGGGGCAAGCCAAGAGACCCAGTACTTC
TRBV27	.	.	TRBJ1-1	CASSLGSGPGRRAFF	TGTGCCAGCAGTTTAGGATCGGGACCGGGGAGGCGAGCTTTCTTT
TRBV11-2	.	.	TRBJ2-2	CASSPGDTGELFF	TGTGCCAGCAGCCCAGGAGACACCGGGGAGCTGTTTTTT
TRBV30	TRBD2	.	TRBJ2-1	CAWSAGLAGQGGEQFF	TGTGCCTGGAGTGCGGGACTAGCGGGCCAGGGGGGTGAGCAGTTCTTC
TRBV5-1	TRBD2	few	TRBJ2-3	CASSLAGATDTQYF	TGCGCCAGCAGCTTAGCGGGGGCCACAGATACGCAGTATTTT
TRBV5-1	.	.	TRBJ2-1	CASSLERPLGGEQFF	TGCGCCAGCAGCTTGGAACGGCCACTGGGCGGTGAGCAGTTCTTC
TRBV4-1	.	.	TRBJ2-3	CASSQDGRDTDTQYF	TGCGCCAGCAGCCAAGATGGGAGAGACACAGATACGCAGTATTTT
TRBV18	TRBD2	.	TRBJ2-3	CASSRWTSGRAGDTQYF	TGTGCCAGCTCACGATGGACTAGCGGGAGGGCCGGAGATACGCAGTATTTT
TRBV5-5	.	.	TRBJ2-2	CASSLVMAGELFF	TGTGCCAGCAGCTTGGTGATGGCCGGGGAGCTGTTTTTT
TRBV7-3	.	.	TRBJ1-1	CASSLTAGNTEAFF	TGTGCCAGCAGCTTAACTGCGGGGAACACTGAAGCTTTCTTT
TRBV19	.	once	TRBJ2-3	CASSTIWTNTDTQYF	TGTGCCAGTAGCACAATATGGACTAACACAGATACGCAGTATTTT
TRBV5-1	TRBD2	.	TRBJ2-5	CASSTIPSGRALETQYF	TGCGCCAGCAGCACTATTCCTAGCGGGAGGGCCTTAGAGACCCAGTACTTC
TRBV5-1	.	.	TRBJ1-3	CASSLNGDSEGTGNTIYF	TGCGCCAGCAGCTTGAATGGGGACTCCGAGGGCACTGGAAACACCATATATTTT
TRBV6-5	TRBD1	.	TRBJ1-2	CASRPQDRAIGYTF	TGTGCCAGCAGACCTCAGGACAGGGCAATAGGCTACACCTTC
TRBV19	TRBD1	few	TRBJ1-1	CASSISGGGTEAFF	TGTGCCAGTAGTATCTCAGGGGGTGGCACTGAAGCTTTCTTT
TRBV19	.	.	TRBJ1-1	CASSMARSEAFF	TGTGCCAGTAGTATGGCCAGAAGCGAAGCTTTCTTT
TRBV10-3	TRBD1	.	TRBJ1-5	CATGTGYQPQHF	TGTGCCACCGGGACAGGGTATCAGCCCCAGCATTTT
TRBV5-1	.	.	TRBJ2-7	CASSLPGASYEQYF	TGCGCCAGCAGCTTGCCGGGAGCTAGCTACGAGCAGTACTTC
TRBV5-1	.	.	TRBJ2-2	CASSLSGESTGELFF	TGCGCCAGCAGCTTGTCGGGGGAGTCCACCGGGGAGCTGTTTTTT
TRBV5-6	.	.	TRBJ2-3	CASSSGAAPSTDTQYF	TGTGCCAGCAGCTCCGGCGCAGCCCCTAGCACAGATACGCAGTATTTT
TRBV5-4	.	.	TRBJ1-6	CASSDEPQENSPLHF	TGTGCCAGCAGCGATGAGCCTCAGGAGAATTCACCCCTCCACTTT
TRBV28	TRBD1	once	TRBJ1-6	CASSGIGTGRPSPLHF	TGTGCCAGCAGTGGGATCGGGACAGGGCGGCCATCACCCCTCCACTTT